This TCR beta chain was sequenced in a study of vaccination and CD4 T cells after COVID-19. Study information: As a positive control, some control cultures were given a CEFX pool, while others were given an HIV-1 Nef pool or no peptide. Regarding the study as a whole: Although the median of SARS-CoV-2-reactive clonotypes rose from about 20 to 38, the change was not significant.

The treatment here: approximately 10-day PBMC culture with coronavirus spike peptide pools or control peptides (ViraFEST assay). Collection of the unexposed donor's CD4+ T cells took place before the COVID-19 pandemic (2011-2018). For ViraFEST, peptide pools expanded antigen-specific T cells, after which the TCRs were sequenced. When enough cells were available, unexposed-donor CD4+ T cells were probed with SARS-CoV-2 S/N and four cold-coronavirus spikes. There are 13 residues in the CDR3. V lost 0 bases, J lost 11 bases, and 8 bases lay in between. For this clonotype: Its specificity is unknown.

The Oncomine TCR Beta short-read assay sequenced DNA from cultured CD4+ T cells. Extraction of genomic DNA was performed on cultured CD4+ T cells. TCRdb itself ran the PCR reads through MiXCR, one entry per CDR3 protein. The data hold thousands of distinct CDR3 sequences, with about a third observed a single time. The chain employs TRBV12-3 or TRBV12-4 and TRBJ1-6; D unclear. The TCR originated in a human donor in good health. The sample comprised CD4+ T cells from blood, cultured in vitro. The CDR3 region is CASSLAQMAPLHF. CDR3 coding DNA: TGTGCCAGCAGTTTAGCCCAGATGGCACCCCTCCACTTT.